Listed here are 21 T cell receptor beta chains from one sample, sequenced in a study of low-dose radiotherapy and immunotherapy resistance in tumors. TRAV- and TRBV-specific primers, spanning alpha and beta chains, primed first-strand cDNA. Amplification, which lasted around 20 PCR cycles, used a constant-region primer and V-primer adapter to amplify TCRs. TCRdb redid the calling of the reads with MiXCR, one entry per CDR3 protein. Among about 60,000 distinct CDR3 sequences listed, approximately 26% were seen once. The time point: before trial treatment. This material consisted of PBMCs, taken before treatment. The receptors originated from a male donor with prostate cancer.

This clonotype was counted ten times or more. This chain joins TRBV6-1 and TRBJ2-7, with D hard to call. V was shortened by 2 bases and J by 3 bases, with 5 bases between the two germline ends. This CDR3 comprises 12 residues. Germline CDR1 and CDR2: MNHNS and SASEGT. CDR3 region: CASSESGYEQYF. In DNA, the CDR3 is TGTGCCAGCAGTGAATCTGGCTACGAGCAGTACTTC.

The CDR3 bases are TGTGCCATCATCACAGATACGCAGTATTTT. Translating it yields CAIITDTQYF. The chain combines TRBV27 with TRBJ2-3; D is uncertain. Germline-derived CDR1 and CDR2 are MNHEY and SMNVEV (reference sequence). With 10 bases removed from V and 2 bases from J, the gap between germline ends came to 4 bases. This CDR3 contains 10 residues.

This clonotype occurred many times. The V and J genes are TRBV7-8 and TRBJ1-6; a possible D gene is TRBD1 (5 bases). The CDR3 contains 13 residues. The V end was cut by 4 bases, the J end by 6 bases, with 7 bases between. In germline, CDR1 is SGHVS, CDR2 FQNEAQ. The chain's CDR3 is CASSSGLNSPLHF. CDR3 coding DNA: TGTGCCAGCAGCTCGGGACTTAATTCACCCCTCCACTTT.

Details on this clonotype: The likely explanation is a read error, given a far larger clone one base away. The DNA for the CDR3 is TGTGCCAGCAGTCCTTTGGGTGAGCAGTACTTC. Amino acids: CASSPLGEQYF. The rearrangement uses TRBV6-2 or TRBV6-3 and TRBJ2-7; D call uncertain. In germline, CDR1 is MNHEY, CDR2 SVGEGT. The CDR3 spans 11 residues. Trimming took off 5 bases at V and 7 bases at J, with 9 bases between the two ends.

Concerning this clonotype itself: It differs at one base from a far larger clone, so likely a read error. The chain's CDR3 is CASNIRQGLGYTF. DNA of the CDR3: TGTGCCAGCAACATCAGACAGGGATTAGGCTACACCTTC. V and J are TRBV13 and TRBJ1-2; TRBD1 aligns across 7 bases. Germline V CDR1 and CDR2: PRHDT, FYEKMQ (reference sequence). Trimming removed 7 bases from V and 8 bases from J; junction bases left unmatched: 10. The CDR3 extends over 13 amino acids.

V usage is TRBV6-1 and J usage is TRBJ1-1, with a tentative D call TRBD1 (5 bases). V lost 5 bases and J 4 bases, leaving 11 bases between the germline ends. CDR1 is MNHNS, CDR2 SASEGT, per germline. This CDR3 spans 13 amino acids. CDR3 residues: CASSRGGVTEAFF. CDR3 nucleotides: TGTGCCAGCAGTCGGGGAGGGGTCACTGAAGCTTTCTTT.

The gene calls are TRBV28 and TRBJ2-1; 7 nucleotides line up with TRBD1. With V trimmed by 2 bases and J by 9 bases, 7 bases remained unmatched. CDR3 length: 14 amino acids. CDR1 MDHEN and CDR2 SYDVKM come from the germline V gene. The CDR3 DNA reads as TGTGCCAGCAGTTTACCCGGGACAGAGGCTGAGCAGTTCTTC. Amino acid sequence: CASSLPGTEAEQFF.

This clonotype appeared many times. The gene calls are TRBV28 and TRBJ1-6; possible D gene TRBD1, 6 bases. The CDR3 runs 14 residues. The V gene's germline CDR1 is MDHEN and CDR2 SYDVKM. The V end lost 7 bases, the J end lost 9 bases, and 16 bases lay between the germline ends. The CDR3 loop reads CASTSAQGGSPLHF. The CDR3 bases are TGTGCCAGCACCTCGGCACAGGGAGGTTCACCCCTCCACTTT. Variable domain in full (rest from reference TRBV28 and TRBJ1-6): DVKVTQSSRYLVKRTGEKVFLECVQDMDHENMFWYRQDPGLGLRLIYFSYDVKMKEKGDIPEGYSVSREKKERFSLILESASTNQTSMYLCASTSAQGGSPLHFGNGTRLTVT.

In this sample, this clonotype turned up many times. This chain joins TRBV16 and TRBJ1-1; D call uncertain. Trimming cost V 4 bases and J 4 bases, with 19 bases left between them. Germline CDR1 KGHSY, CDR2 FQNENV. This CDR3 has 16 amino acids. The CDR3 is CASSPTPDSGSTEAFF. The CDR3, as DNA: TGTGCCAGCAGCCCCACACCGGACTCTGGGAGCACTGAAGCTTTCTTT.

The chain recombines TRBV6-2 or TRBV6-3 with TRBJ1-5; the match to TRBD1 covers 9 bases. The trim removed 2 bases at V and 7 bases at J, leaving 6 bases unmatched. Germline V gene sequence: CDR1 MNHEY, CDR2 SVGEGT. CDR3 size: 15 residues. In DNA, the CDR3 is TGTGCCAGCAGTTACCCCGGGACAGGGATACAGCCCCAGCATTTT. This encodes CASSYPGTGIQPQHF.

In its sample, this clonotype was seen many times. The chain links TRBV5-1 to TRBJ2-3; a possible D gene is TRBD2 (5 bases). Germline CDR1 and CDR2: SGHRS and YFSETQ. The germline V and J ends were trimmed by 4 bases and 0 bases, with 15 bases remaining between them. The CDR3 totals 16 residues. Here the CDR3 reads CASSPPAGGSTDTQYF. The DNA for the CDR3 is TGCGCCAGCAGCCCACCGGCAGGCGGGAGCACAGATACGCAGTATTTT.

The V gene is TRBV2, the J gene TRBJ2-1, with TRBD2 matching 10 bases. The CDR3 is made up of 14 amino acids. V gave up 3 bases and J gave up 6 bases; unmatched junction bases: 2. CDR1 is SNHLY and CDR2 is FYNNEI in the germline V gene. DNA for the CDR3: TGTGCCAGCAGTGAGGAGCGGGGGGGCAATGAGCAGTTCTTC. Its protein is CASSEERGGNEQFF.

Comments on this clonotype: The DNA is left out, because the CDR3 cannot be placed on it with certainty; the CDR3 is given as TCRdb lists it. The V and J genes are TRBV5-1 and TRBJ2-1; TRBD1, the D gene given by the table, was not confirmed from the DNA. CDR1 and CDR2 from the germline V gene are SGHRS and YFSETQ. Including both end residues, the CDR3 is 23 amino acids long. Here the CDR3 reads CASTNQTSMYLCASTQRGNEQFF.

As for this clonotype: A read error may account for a junction end that differs from germline. The J gene is TRBJ1-4, the V gene TRBV19, with unresolved D. The CDR3 totals 14 residues. Germline CDR1 is LNHDA and CDR2 is SQIVND (reference sequence). CDR3 nucleotide sequence: TGTGCCAGTACATCTCGGTCAGGTGTGGAAAAACTATTTTTT. It specifies CASTSRSGVEKLFF.

The J gene is TRBJ2-1, the V gene TRBV29-1, with D tentatively TRBD1 (5 bases). Germline loops: CDR1 SQVTM, CDR2 ANQGSEA. V was pared by 7 bases and J by 3 bases, with 13 bases between. The CDR3 is 13 residues long. CDR3 nucleotides: TGCAGCGCCTGCCACGACAGCTACAATGAGCAGTTCTTC. As protein: CSACHDSYNEQFF.

This chain connects TRBV20-1 to TRBJ1-5; D ambiguous. Trimming removed 1 base from V and 3 bases from J, with 10 bases in between. The CDR3 is 14 residues long. Germline V CDR1 and CDR2: DFQATT, SNEGSKA (reference sequence). CDR3 sequence (DNA): TGCAGTGCTAGAGCGTTGGCCGACAATCAGCCCCAGCATTTT. Translation gives CSARALADNQPQHF.

This clonotype appeared many times. The gene calls are TRBV6-1 and TRBJ2-1; 7 bases align to TRBD2. The CDR3 covers 13 residues. Germline V lookup: CDR1 MNHNS, CDR2 SASEGT. J gave up 6 bases and V 5 bases, and 4 bases lay outside the gene matches. In DNA, the CDR3 is TGTGCCAGCAGTACCAGGGAGGGCAATGAGCAGTTCTTC. Encoded protein: CASSTREGNEQFF.

Ten or more counts support this clonotype. J is TRBJ1-4 and V is TRBV7-9; D is unresolved. Trimming removed 1 base at V and 5 bases at J, with 8 bases between. Germline assignment: CDR1 SEHNR and CDR2 FQNEAQ (reference sequence). CDR3 size: 14 residues. CDR3 sequence: CASSLVQQNEKLFF. The CDR3 nucleotides are TGTGCCAGCAGCTTAGTACAGCAGAATGAAAAACTGTTTTTT.

In its sample, this clonotype was seen many times. This rearrangement joins TRBV12-3 or TRBV12-4 to TRBJ1-1, with unresolved D. This CDR3 spans 14 amino acids. Trimming cost V 0 bases and J 6 bases, with 11 bases left between them. The CDR3 loop reads CASSLAGLNAEAFF. As DNA, the CDR3 is TGTGCCAGCAGTTTAGCAGGGCTGAATGCTGAAGCTTTCTTT.

The J gene is TRBJ1-1, the V gene TRBV28, with D possibly being TRBD1 (6 bases). Germline CDR1 MDHEN, CDR2 SYDVKM. Trimming took off 2 bases at V and 4 bases at J, with 14 bases between the two ends. The CDR3 consists of 15 residues. The CDR3 reads CASSLNQGLGTEAFF. CDR3 DNA sequence: TGTGCCAGCAGTTTAAATCAGGGGCTGGGCACTGAAGCTTTCTTT.

This clonotype was seen only a few times. A read error may be the cause here, since a much bigger clone is one base away. The V gene is TRBV7-2, the J gene TRBJ2-3; 11 positions match TRBD2. Germline loops: CDR1 SGHTA, CDR2 FQGNSA. The CDR3 extends over 15 amino acids. V trimming: 7 bases; J trimming: 4 bases; junction bases outside the gene matches: 7. The CDR3 region has the DNA TGTGCCAGCACCCCTAGCGGGGGGAAGGCAGATACGCAGTATTTT. This translates into CASTPSGGKADTQYF.